Sequencing of this T cell receptor beta chain was carried out in a study of blood T cell repertoires in COVID-19. The overall study: The United States, Italy and Spain supplied acute and convalescent COVID-19 samples. PBMCs, B-cell-depleted T cells, or T cells were the source of the cDNA or gDNA that made up the material.

V shed 1 base and J shed 3 bases, with 10 bases lying between them. This CDR3 comprises 15 residues. Germline V CDR1 and CDR2: SGHTA, FQGNSA. It was during active infection that Seattle patients were enrolled and then longitudinally followed. The protocol was immunoSEQ multiplex PCR, while the TCRdb copy is restricted to in-frame clones and leaves out a portion. This sample has about 200,000 clones, with about 94% found just once. This chain links TRBV7-2 with TRBJ1-5; D gene uncertain. The clonotype originates from a man aged 60 to 75 with COVID-19, enrolled during active disease. The sample comprised peripheral blood. CDR3 sequence reads: CASSLGGSNNQPQHF. The DNA for the CDR3 is TGTGCCAGCAGCTTAGGCGGCAGTAACAATCAGCCCCAGCATTTT.